Listed below are T cell receptor beta chains from one sample, sequenced in a study of cytomegalovirus exposure and HLA in healthy donors. The assay was immunoSEQ multiplex PCR, and TCRdb's table has in-frame clones only and misses some. The sample has more than 250,000 clones, around 90% seen once. The sample comprised PBMCs. The receptor source for this set is a woman aged 18-35 years in good health and CMV-seronegative. CDR3s include the opening cysteine and the closing phenylalanine or tryptophan. The D gene is left open where the match is weak. Only part of the rows carry a size: once, few, many, or a class if the clone is expanded.

clone size,V gene,J gene,D gene,CDR3 protein,CDR3 DNA
NA,TRBV19,TRBJ1-2,NA,CASSPAIRLNYGYTF,TGTGCCAGTAGTCCTGCAATAAGACTGAACTATGGCTACACCTTC
once,TRBV19,TRBJ2-7,TRBD2,CASSVLAGGRYEQYF,TGTGCCAGTAGTGTACTAGCGGGGGGGAGGTACGAGCAGTACTTC
NA,TRBV27,TRBJ2-3,NA,CASSLLSERSTDTQYF,TGTGCCAGCAGTTTGTTGAGCGAGCGGAGCACAGATACGCAGTATTTT
NA,TRBV25-1,TRBJ1-4,TRBD1,CASKGATGFWEKLFF,TGTGCCAGCAAGGGGGCTACAGGGTTCTGGGAAAAACTGTTTTTT
NA,TRBV7-3,TRBJ2-2,TRBD1,CASSRQGGNTGELFF,TGTGCCAGCAGCAGACAGGGGGGTAACACCGGGGAGCTGTTTTTT
NA,TRBV7-9,TRBJ2-7,NA,CSSSRWEEQYF,TGTTCCAGCAGCCGTTGGGAGGAGCAGTACTTC
NA,TRBV19,TRBJ2-6,NA,CASTLRGGSGANVLTF,TGTGCCAGTACCTTGAGAGGGGGCTCTGGGGCCAACGTCCTGACTTTC
NA,TRBV2,TRBJ2-3,TRBD2,CASVGLAGAGGTDTQYF,TGTGCCAGCGTTGGACTAGCGGGGGCTGGGGGCACAGATACGCAGTATTTT
once,TRBV19,TRBJ2-1,TRBD2,CASSTLGLAGATSYNEQFF,TGTGCCAGTAGTACCCTTGGACTAGCGGGGGCTACCTCCTACAATGAGCAGTTCTTC
NA,TRBV9,TRBJ2-3,NA,CASSPQGRDTQYF,TGTGCCAGCAGCCCCCAGGGTCGGGATACGCAGTATTTT
NA,TRBV18,TRBJ2-7,NA,CASSPQEGGEQYF,TGTGCCAGCTCACCACAGGAGGGTGGCGAGCAGTACTTC
NA,TRBV7-3,TRBJ2-1,NA,CASSQWTPGVDEQFF,TGTGCCAGCAGCCAATGGACACCGGGTGTAGACGAGCAGTTCTTC
NA,TRBV2,TRBJ2-1,NA,CASSETRGNEQFF,TGTGCCAGCAGTGAAACCAGGGGAAATGAGCAGTTCTTC
NA,TRBV5-4,TRBJ1-2,NA,CASSAPAGMEGYTF,TGTGCCAGCAGCGCCCCTGCAGGGATGGAAGGCTACACCTTC
NA,TRBV29-1,TRBJ1-2,NA,CSVNRESDGYTF,TGCAGCGTCAACAGGGAGTCGGATGGCTACACCTTC
NA,TRBV11-2,TRBJ2-3,TRBD2,CASSLEWTSGGARDTQYF,TGTGCCAGCAGCTTAGAGTGGACTAGCGGGGGGGCCAGAGATACGCAGTATTTT
NA,TRBV7-4,TRBJ1-1,NA,CASSLYKERGTEAFF,TGTGCCAGCAGCTTATATAAGGAAAGGGGCACTGAAGCTTTCTTT
NA,TRBV19,TRBJ2-7,TRBD2,CASSIAASGTYEQYF,TGTGCCAGTAGTATAGCGGCTAGCGGGACCTACGAGCAGTACTTC
NA,TRBV2,TRBJ2-2,NA,CASSEAYEAGELFF,TGTGCCAGCAGTGAAGCTTATGAGGCCGGGGAGCTGTTTTTT
few,TRBV6-1,TRBJ2-1,NA,CASSEPVYSYNEQFF,TGTGCCAGCAGTGAACCGGTCTACTCCTACAATGAGCAGTTCTTC
NA,TRBV14,TRBJ1-1,TRBD1,CASTATGAYTEAFF,TGTGCCAGCACCGCGACAGGGGCTTACACTGAAGCTTTCTTT
NA,TRBV2,TRBJ1-3,NA,CASSENRAGNTIYF,TGTGCCAGCAGTGAGAACAGGGCAGGAAACACCATATATTTT
NA,TRBV12-2,TRBJ2-5,NA,CASRLRDYQETQYF,TGTGCAAGTCGCTTGCGGGACTATCAAGAGACCCAGTACTTC
NA,TRBV27,TRBJ2-7,NA,CASSPQVPSGYEQYF,TGTGCCAGCAGTCCTCAGGTACCCAGTGGCTACGAGCAGTACTTC
NA,TRBV19,TRBJ2-3,NA,CASSYRDGADTQYF,TGTGCCAGTAGTTACAGGGATGGGGCAGATACGCAGTATTTT
NA,TRBV27,TRBJ2-7,NA,CASSSGVYEQYF,TGTGCCAGCAGCTCAGGGGTTTACGAGCAGTACTTC
NA,TRBV5-1,TRBJ1-1,NA,CASSFWGEGEAFF,TGCGCCAGCAGCTTCTGGGGCGAAGGCGAAGCTTTCTTT
NA,TRBV5-4,TRBJ1-2,NA,CASSLQLGTNDGYTF,TGTGCCAGCAGCCTCCAACTCGGGACAAACGATGGCTACACCTTC